This T cell receptor beta chain derives from a study of OX40 agonist ivuxolimab in advanced cancers. Study-level findings and limits: At doses 0.1 to 3.0 mg/kg, CD4+ and CD8+ clones expanded. The authors also found low normalized T-cell clonal expansion in some nonresponders.

The V end lost 5 bases, the J end lost 3 bases, and 17 bases lay between the germline ends. The germline V gene encodes CDR1 SEHNR and CDR2 FQNEAQ (reference sequence). The CDR3 spans 16 residues. Method: immunoSEQ multiplex PCR; TCRdb's copy keeps in-frame clones and lacks some. The table lists tens of thousands of clones, around 94% of them singletons. As for this clone: The antigen remains unidentified.

The receptor was derived from an adult with an advanced solid tumor such as melanoma, head and neck, liver or kidney cancer. V and J are TRBV7-9 and TRBJ2-1, with D possibly TRBD2 on 6 matching bases. This specimen consisted of CD4+ or CD8+ T cells sorted from blood, obtained in a trial of the OX40 agonist ivuxolimab. The DNA of the CDR3 is TGTGCCAGCAGCCCGCCCCCAGGAGGGATCTACAATGAGCAGTTCTTC. Its protein product is CASSPPPGGIYNEQFF.